This passage covers 5 T cell receptor beta chains from one sample sequenced in a study of cytomegalovirus exposure and HLA in healthy donors. The PCR was carried out with 60 Vbeta primers and 13 Jbeta primers. Generated by immunoSEQ multiplex PCR, the TCRdb table keeps only in-frame clones and is missing some. This table holds 200,000 to 250,000 clones, around 80% found once. Sequenced sample: PBMCs. The receptor source for this set is a girl aged 2-10 years in good health and CMV-seronegative.

In its sample, this clone was seen once. The V and J genes are TRBV30 and TRBJ1-4; 10 bases are a match to TRBD1. The junction had 3 bases not matched to a gene; V was cut back by 2 bases and J by 3 bases. This CDR3 comprises 15 residues. Germline values: CDR1 GTSNPN, CDR2 SVGIG (reference sequence). CDR3 sequence (DNA): TGTGCCTGGAGTACAGGGACAGGGGCTAATGAAAAACTGTTTTTT. Translation gives CAWSTGTGANEKLFF.

The V and J genes are TRBV10-3 and TRBJ2-3, with D perhaps TRBD1 (6 bases). Trimming cost V 4 bases and J 3 bases, with 8 bases left between them. Germline V CDR1 and CDR2: ENHRY, SYGVKD. The CDR3 is 13 residues long. As DNA, the CDR3 is TGTGCCATCAGTGGGACAGCAACAGATACGCAGTATTTT. This translates into CAISGTATDTQYF.

The chain recombines TRBV6-5 with TRBJ1-1, with TRBD1 matching over 8 bases. J gave up 1 base and V 10 bases, and 5 bases lay outside the gene matches. CDR3 length: 13 amino acids. Germline assignment: CDR1 MNHEY and CDR2 SVGAGI. CDR3 bases: TGTGCCACCAGAGGACAGGGGAACACTGAAGCTTTCTTT. It codes for CATRGQGNTEAFF.

The gene calls are TRBV6-5 and TRBJ2-1, with D possibly TRBD2 on 6 matching bases. With 0 bases removed from V and 8 bases from J, the gap between germline ends came to 14 bases. CDR3 length: 15 residues. Germline V gene data show CDR1 as MNHEY and CDR2 as SVGAGI. Here the CDR3 DNA reads TGTGCCAGCAGTTACTCTGTGGGGGGTTACGATGAGCAGTTCTTC. This sequence encodes CASSYSVGGYDEQFF.

V is TRBV5-4 and J is TRBJ1-2, with D possibly being TRBD1 (5 bases). Trimming removed 2 bases from V and 4 bases from J, with 18 bases in between. This CDR3 region has 16 residues. Germline loops: CDR1 SGHNT, CDR2 YYREEE (reference sequence). The CDR3 DNA is TGTGCCAGCAGCTTCTTTACACGGACAAGCCGCTATGGCTACACCTTC. This codes for CASSFFTRTSRYGYTF.